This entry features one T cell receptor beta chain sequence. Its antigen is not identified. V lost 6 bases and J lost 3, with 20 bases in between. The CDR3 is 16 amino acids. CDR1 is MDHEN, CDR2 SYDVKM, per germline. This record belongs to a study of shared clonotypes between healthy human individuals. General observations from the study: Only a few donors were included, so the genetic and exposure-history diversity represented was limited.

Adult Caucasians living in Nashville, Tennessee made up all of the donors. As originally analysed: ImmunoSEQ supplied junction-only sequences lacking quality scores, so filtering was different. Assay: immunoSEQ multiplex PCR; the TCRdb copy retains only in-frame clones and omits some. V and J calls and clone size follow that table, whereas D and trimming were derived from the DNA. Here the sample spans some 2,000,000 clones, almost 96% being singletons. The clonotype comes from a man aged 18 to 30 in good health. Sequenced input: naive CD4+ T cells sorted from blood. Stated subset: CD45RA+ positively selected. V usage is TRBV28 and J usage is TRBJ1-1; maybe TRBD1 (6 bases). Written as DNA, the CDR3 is TGTGCCAGCAGCACCGACTGGGGGCCCAAGGACACTGAAGCTTTCTTT. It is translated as CASSTDWGPKDTEAFF.